This paragraph covers one T cell receptor beta chain sequence. The data derive from a study of blood T cell repertoires in COVID-19. Background on the study: COVID-19 samples, acute and convalescent, were from the United States, Italy and Spain. Sources were T cells, B-cell-depleted T cells, or PBMCs; the material itself was cDNA or gDNA.

V lost 0 bases, J lost 12 bases, and 6 bases lay in between. This CDR3 contains 11 residues. Germline V CDR1 and CDR2: LGHNA, YSLEER. The assay was immunoSEQ multiplex PCR, and TCRdb's table has in-frame clones only and misses some. The sample lists 300,000 to 400,000 clones; approximately 82% were seen once. The J gene is TRBJ1-5, the V gene TRBV4-3; D is ambiguous. The sequence derives from a man between 25 and 39 years old with active or convalescent COVID-19. Sequencing used peripheral blood. In nucleotides, the CDR3 is TGCGCCAGCAGCCAAGAGGAGGGCCAGCATTTT. It yields the protein CASSQEEGQHF.